The clone carrying this T cell receptor beta chain was picked up a small number of times. The antigen is undetermined. This sample is part of a study of cytomegalovirus exposure and HLA in healthy donors. Study-level results: Earlier analysis found most TCR beta V segments productive about 87% or about 30% of the time.

It was with 60 Vbeta and 13 Jbeta primers that the PCR ran. TCRdb keeps only in-frame clones here, not all; method: immunoSEQ multiplex PCR. The sample records some 160,000 clones, 65% to 80% being singletons. This clonotype was obtained from a woman aged 35 to 49 in good health and CMV-seronegative. The specimen was PBMCs.

CDR3 DNA sequence: TGCGCCAGCAGCTTGGACGGTGAAAATGAGCAGTTCTTC. Its translation: CASSLDGENEQFF. The chain links TRBV5-1 to TRBJ2-1; unclear D gene. The CDR3 covers 13 residues. Trimming took 0 bases from V and 7 from J, leaving 8 bases between them. The V gene's germline CDR1 is SGHRS and CDR2 YFSETQ.